This entry lists 31 T cell receptor beta chains sequenced from one sample in a study of CD8 T cells in ankylosing spondylitis. One entry per CDR3 protein, called by TCRdb with MiXCR from the 5' RACE reads. The sample carries approximately 220,000 distinct CDR3 sequences, roughly 26% recorded once. The material sequenced was blood, either unsorted or a sorted T cell fraction (not recorded which). These TCRs come from a male donor with ankylosing spondylitis or in good health (not recorded which).

The V gene is TRBV3-1, the J gene TRBJ1-2, with D possibly matching TRBD1 (6 bases). This CDR3 has 15 amino acids. Trimming stripped 4 bases from V and 7 bases from J, with 19 bases between. Germline values: CDR1 LGHDT, CDR2 YNNKEL (reference sequence). The CDR3 nucleotides read TGTGCCAGCAGCCCACATGGACAGCTCCACTTTGGCTACACCTTC. This gives the protein CASSPHGQLHFGYTF.

Written as DNA, the CDR3 is TGCAGTGCTAGAGCGGGAGCCTCCAAAGTTAGCACAGATACGCAGTATTTT. It translates to CSARAGASKVSTDTQYF. V gene TRBV20-1 combines with J gene TRBJ2-3, with D perhaps matching TRBD2 (6 bases). Trimming stripped 1 base from V and 0 bases from J, with 17 bases between. The germline CDR1 and CDR2 sequences are DFQATT and SNEGSKA (reference sequence). This CDR3 has 17 amino acids.

This clonotype has only a few counts. The chain has TRBV29-1 and TRBJ2-5; D gene unclear. Germline CDR1 SQVTM, CDR2 ANQGSEA. The CDR3 runs 16 residues. V was trimmed by 2 bases and J by 1 base, leaving 17 bases between them. The CDR3 bases are TGCAGCGTTGAACCGTTAATCTTAGGGTTCCAAGAGACCCAGTACTTC. Translating it yields CSVEPLILGFQETQYF.

This clonotype was observed at least ten times. This chain uses TRBV5-1 with TRBJ2-7; 11 nucleotides agree with TRBD1. This CDR3 has 14 residues. Trimming took 0 bases from V and 4 from J; bases not matched to a gene: 0. From germline, CDR1 is SGHRS and CDR2 YFSETQ. Here the CDR3 DNA reads TGCGCCAGCAGCTTGGGGGACAGGGGGTACGAGCAGTACTTC. It codes for CASSLGDRGYEQYF.

This clonotype came up many times. The rearrangement joins TRBV12-3 or TRBV12-4 to TRBJ2-1; TRBD2 matches at 10 bases. V gave up 1 base and J gave up 0 bases; unmatched junction bases: 0. The CDR3 loop spans 16 amino acids. The CDR3 loop reads CASSLGTSGSYNEQFF. The CDR3 nucleotides read TGTGCCAGCAGTTTAGGGACTAGCGGCTCCTACAATGAGCAGTTCTTC.

The table lists this clonotype with many counts. This chain links TRBV18 with TRBJ2-5; D remains unclear. CDR1 KGHSH and CDR2 LQKENI come from the germline V gene. V was shortened by 0 bases and J by 2 bases, with 7 bases between the two germline ends. The CDR3 has 14 residues. CDR3 sequence (DNA): TGTGCCAGCTCACCACCGAACAGACAAGAGACCCAGTACTTC. It yields the protein CASSPPNRQETQYF.

The chain links TRBV29-1 to TRBJ2-1; weak D call: TRBD1 (5 bases). CDR3 length: 15 residues. Trimming took off 7 bases at V and 0 bases at J, with 16 bases between the two ends. The V gene's germline CDR1 is SQVTM and CDR2 ANQGSEA. CDR3 sequence: CSATRQSSSYNEQFF. The DNA for the CDR3 is TGCAGCGCCACCAGACAGAGTAGCTCCTACAATGAGCAGTTCTTC.

This clonotype was detected many times. The J gene is TRBJ2-3, the V gene TRBV15, with D maybe TRBD1 (5 bases). Trimming stripped 1 base from V and 0 bases from J, with 8 bases between. The V gene's germline CDR1 is LNHNV and CDR2 YYDKDF (reference sequence). The CDR3 is 15 residues long. Here the CDR3 reads CATSRGGGSTDTQYF. The CDR3 DNA is TGTGCCACCAGCAGAGGGGGCGGAAGCACAGATACGCAGTATTTT.

This clonotype occurred once. This CDR3 reads CASSLVSGGTDTQYF. The CDR3 bases are TGTGCCAGCAGCTTAGTCAGTGGTGGCACAGATACGCAGTATTTT. This chain uses TRBV7-3 with TRBJ2-3, with unresolved D. Germline CDR1 SGHTA, CDR2 FQGTGA. The CDR3 sequence is 15 residues long. Trimming took off 2 bases at V and 1 base at J, with 10 bases between the two ends.

The CDR3 is CASSPGGAGETQYF. CDR3 sequence (DNA): TGTGCCAGCAGCCCTGGGGGGGCCGGAGAGACCCAGTACTTC. The chain has TRBV11-3 and TRBJ2-5, with D perhaps TRBD2 (7 bases). Germline CDR1 SGHNT, CDR2 YENEEA. This CDR3 is built from 14 residues. The germline V and J ends were trimmed by 5 bases and 4 bases, with 14 bases remaining between them.

This clonotype was counted a single time. This chain connects TRBV7-2 to TRBJ2-5; no clear D gene. The CDR3 contains 14 residues. The V end lost 3 bases, the J end lost 4 bases, and 12 bases lay between the germline ends. CDR1 is SGHTA, CDR2 FQGNSA, per germline. The CDR3 coding sequence is TGTGCCAGCAGCTTCCCGGACGATTCAGAGACCCAGTACTTC. Protein sequence: CASSFPDDSETQYF.

This clonotype has at least ten counts. V is TRBV27 and J is TRBJ1-1; TRBD1 agrees at 7 bases. The CDR3 is 17 residues long. J gave up 1 base and V 0 bases, and 8 bases lay outside the gene matches. Germline V gene lookup returns CDR1 MNHEY and CDR2 SMNVEV (reference sequence). The CDR3 DNA is TGTGCCAGCAGTTTATCCTGGACAGGAGTAGGGAACACTGAAGCTTTCTTT. Protein product: CASSLSWTGVGNTEAFF.

This clonotype was observed many times. The chain employs TRBV5-1 and TRBJ2-7; D is uncertain. The V end was cut by 6 bases, the J end by 2 bases, with 21 bases between. Germline V gives CDR1 SGHRS, CDR2 YFSETQ. CDR3 size: 16 residues. The CDR3 loop is CASKSDGSIFTYEQYF. CDR3 nucleotide sequence: TGCGCCAGCAAATCGGACGGATCGATATTTACCTACGAGCAGTACTTC.

Comments on this clonotype: A clone one base away is much larger, so this may be a read error. The chain employs TRBV7-8 and TRBJ2-1; TRBD2 matches 9 bases. The CDR3 loop spans 15 amino acids. Germline V CDR1 and CDR2: SGHVS, FQNEAQ. The CDR3 region has the DNA TGTGCCAGCATTACGACTAGCGGCTCCTACAAAGAGCAGTTCTTC. Protein product: CASITTSGSYKEQFF.

This clonotype was counted only a few times. V is TRBV12-3 or TRBV12-4 and J is TRBJ1-5; 7 bases agree with TRBD1. V was clipped by 8 bases and J by 6 bases; unmatched bases: 10. The CDR3 spans 14 residues. CDR3 bases: TGTGCCAGCTCCCGGGACAGAGACCTTCAGCCCCAGCATTTT. Its translation is CASSRDRDLQPQHF.

The CDR3 loop is CSVRTSSTDTQYF. CDR3 nucleotide sequence: TGCAGCGTGCGGACCTCTAGCACAGATACGCAGTATTTT. This chain links TRBV29-1 with TRBJ2-3, with D unclear. There are 13 residues in the CDR3. V was pared by 6 bases and J by 0 bases, with 10 bases between. The germline V gene encodes CDR1 SQVTM and CDR2 ANQGSEA.

This clonotype was seen ten or more times. CDR3 in DNA: TGTGCCAGCAGTTACACCTCTTCTAGGGGGCTTAACTATGGCTACACCTTC. Translating gives CASSYTSSRGLNYGYTF. This chain uses TRBV6-5 with TRBJ1-2; TRBD1 aligns across 7 bases. The germline V gene has CDR1 MNHEY and CDR2 SVGAGI. The J segment lost 1 base and the V segment lost 2 bases, leaving 10 bases of the junction unmatched. CDR3 size: 17 residues.

The rearrangement links TRBV6-5 to TRBJ1-1; 8 positions match TRBD1. The V and J ends lost 8 bases and 4 bases, in that order; junction bases with no gene match: 3. This CDR3 is 12 amino acids long. From germline, CDR1 is MNHEY and CDR2 SVGAGI. The CDR3 coding sequence is TGTGCCAGCCGAACAGGGGGCACTGAAGCTTTCTTT. It specifies CASRTGGTEAFF.

The chain has TRBV20-1 and TRBJ2-3; no definite D call. Trimming cost V 1 base and J 5 bases, with 13 bases left between them. Germline V gene lookup returns CDR1 DFQATT and CDR2 SNEGSKA (reference sequence). The CDR3 is 14 residues long. The CDR3: CSARARSGGDTQYF. DNA for the CDR3: TGCAGTGCTAGAGCGCGCTCGGGTGGAGATACGCAGTATTTT.

The chain employs TRBV5-1 and TRBJ2-7; 10 positions match TRBD2. CDR1 and CDR2 (germline): SGHRS, YFSETQ. The CDR3 is 16 amino acids. V shed 4 bases, J shed 2 bases, and the junction held 9 bases outside the gene matches. The CDR3 loop is CASSPITSGKAYEQYF. Here the CDR3 DNA reads TGCGCCAGCAGCCCAATTACTAGCGGGAAAGCCTACGAGCAGTACTTC.

This clonotype was counted a few times. The CDR3, as DNA: TGTGCCAGTAAGGGTTGGCACACCGGGGAGCTGTTTTTT. Translation gives CASKGWHTGELFF. This chain uses TRBV12-3 or TRBV12-4 with TRBJ2-2; no clear D gene. The CDR3 contains 13 residues. V dropped 9 bases and J dropped 3 bases, with 11 bases sitting between them.

This clonotype has a count of ten or more. This chain uses TRBV2 with TRBJ1-3; 7 positions match TRBD1. CDR3 length: 15 amino acids. Trimming cost V 5 bases and J 0 bases; bases outside gene matches: 4. Germline lookup yields CDR1 SNHLY and CDR2 FYNNEI. The CDR3 here is CASSLTGNSGNTIYF. CDR3 coding DNA: TGTGCCAGCAGTCTGACAGGGAACTCTGGAAACACCATATATTTT.

The chain couples TRBV29-1 to TRBJ1-1; possibly TRBD1 for D (5 bases). The CDR3 consists of 13 residues. V dropped 4 bases and J dropped 4 bases, with 13 bases sitting between them. CDR1 and CDR2 from the germline V gene are SQVTM and ANQGSEA. This CDR3 reads CSVVSGGGTEAFF. The CDR3 DNA sequence: TGCAGCGTTGTATCCGGGGGTGGCACTGAAGCTTTCTTT. Supplemented by reference TRBV29-1 and TRBJ1-1, the full variable domain reads SAVISQKPSRDICQRGTSLTIQCQVDSQVTMMFWYRQQPGQSLTLIATANQGSEATYESGFVIDKFPISRPNLTFSTLTVSNMSPEDSSIYLCSVVSGGGTEAFFGQGTRLTVV.

A single count supports this clonotype. V is TRBV5-1 and J is TRBJ2-5, with D unresolved. Germline V gene data show CDR1 as SGHRS and CDR2 as YFSETQ. V gave up 4 bases and J gave up 9 bases, with 16 bases separating them. The CDR3 length is 13 residues. CDR3 DNA sequence: TGCGCCAGCAGCAGGAGTGCTCTGACTGCCCAGTACTTC. It specifies CASSRSALTAQYF.

This clonotype was seen ten or more times. The chain has TRBV20-1 and TRBJ1-5; 8 nucleotides line up with TRBD1. CDR3 length: 15 residues. The V gene end was trimmed by 0 bases and the J gene end by 5 bases; junction bases not matched to a gene: 6. CDR1 is DFQATT and CDR2 is SNEGSKA in the germline V gene (reference sequence). The CDR3, as DNA: TGCAGTGCTAGAGATCGACAGGGGTACGATCAGCCCCAGCATTTT. This encodes CSARDRQGYDQPQHF.

This clonotype was seen at least ten times. The V and J genes are TRBV12-3 or TRBV12-4 and TRBJ2-5; D is undetermined. Trimming cost V 1 base and J 5 bases, with 11 bases left between them. This CDR3 has 14 amino acids. The CDR3 here is CASSLEFVRETQYF. CDR3 bases: TGTGCCAGCAGTTTAGAGTTCGTCCGGGAGACCCAGTACTTC.

The chain recombines TRBV18 with TRBJ2-1; a weak D match, TRBD1 (5 bases). Trimming left V 6 bases short and J 2 bases short, with 14 bases between. Germline V gene lookup returns CDR1 KGHSH and CDR2 LQKENI. The CDR3 runs to 15 residues. The CDR3 DNA reads TGTGCCAGCTCCAAGTCAGGGTGGGCCTACAATGAGCAGTTCTTC. This translates into CASSKSGWAYNEQFF.

This chain joins TRBV12-3 or TRBV12-4 and TRBJ2-1, with D uncertain. This CDR3 region has 13 residues. The V gene lost 3 bases and the J gene lost 7 bases, with 10 bases spanning the gap. The CDR3 DNA is TGTGCCAGCAGTTTGGGATTAGGTAATGAGCAGTTCTTC. It translates to CASSLGLGNEQFF.

There are a few counts of this clonotype. The chain links TRBV24-1 to TRBJ2-1, with no clear D. CDR1 and CDR2 from the germline V gene are KGHDR and SFDVKD. The CDR3 length is 13 residues. V dropped 5 bases and J dropped 5 bases, with 9 bases sitting between them. The CDR3 loop reads CATSGTSDNEQFF. CDR3 bases: TGTGCCACCAGTGGGACCTCAGACAATGAGCAGTTCTTC.

The CDR3 nucleotides read TGTGCCAGCAGCTTGTTATGGCGGACCAATGAGCAGTTCTTC. The encoded protein is CASSLLWRTNEQFF. The chain has TRBV5-6 and TRBJ2-1; D remains unclear. The germline gives CDR1 SGHDT, CDR2 YYEEEE. V dropped 1 base and J dropped 6 bases, with 11 bases sitting between them. The CDR3 runs 14 residues.

The rearrangement joins TRBV10-3 to TRBJ1-1; D gene unclear. The CDR3 spans 11 residues. V lost 8 bases and J 3 bases, leaving 7 bases between the germline ends. Germline assignment: CDR1 ENHRY and CDR2 SYGVKD. The CDR3 sequence: CAISKDTEAFF. In DNA, the CDR3 is TGTGCCATCTCCAAAGACACTGAAGCTTTCTTT.